A single sample is the source of the 18 T cell receptor beta chains below, sequenced in a study of blood T cells in healthy people across ages. Together with a sample-barcoded 5' primer, a J-beta primer mix was included in a second PCR lasting roughly 6 to 12 cycles. One entry per CDR3 protein results from TCRdb running MiXCR on the 5' RACE reads. This sample has about 770,000 distinct CDR3 sequences, with around 45% found just once. The sequenced material came from blood. These receptors all stem from a man between 60 and 70 years old in good health.

This clonotype was picked up one time. The chain links TRBV5-6 to TRBJ2-1; the match to TRBD2 covers 8 bases. Germline-derived CDR1 and CDR2 are SGHDT and YYEEEE. The CDR3 runs to 15 residues. V lost 5 bases and J lost 10; bases outside the gene matches: 14. CDR3 amino acids: CASSSGLTGGQEQFF. Here the CDR3 DNA reads TGTGCCAGCAGTTCGGGACTAACGGGGGGGCAGGAGCAGTTCTTC.

CDR3 loop: CASSPSYGYTF. The DNA for the CDR3 is TGTGCCAGCAGCCCATCCTATGGCTACACCTTC. The chain couples TRBV3-1 to TRBJ1-2; D unclear. Germline V gene data show CDR1 as LGHDT and CDR2 as YNNKEL (reference sequence). CDR3 length equals 11 residues. V lost 4 bases and J lost 4, with 4 bases in between.

The chain recombines TRBV3-1 with TRBJ2-3; possibly TRBD2 for D (7 bases). This CDR3 contains 17 residues. The germline V gene has CDR1 LGHDT and CDR2 YNNKEL (reference sequence). V was trimmed by 1 base and J by 0 bases, leaving 14 bases between them. The CDR3 DNA is TGTGCCAGCAGCCAAGGTAGGGGGGGGCCCAGCACAGATACGCAGTATTTT. Encoded protein: CASSQGRGGPSTDTQYF.

A single count supports this clonotype. V is TRBV20-1 and J is TRBJ2-5; either TRBD1 or TRBD2 may fit D (5 bases each). The DNA matches TRBJ2-7 better at its end, which makes the J call doubtful. Looked up from germline, CDR1 is DFQATT and CDR2 is SNEGSKA (reference sequence). The CDR3 is 15 residues long. This CDR3 reads CSARTRGFGGYEQYF. The CDR3 DNA sequence: TGCAGTGCGCGTACAAGGGGCTTCGGCGGGTACGAGCAGTACTTC.

This clonotype came up many times. V usage is TRBV5-1 and J usage is TRBJ2-7; D assignment may be TRBD1 or TRBD2 (5 bases each). V was shortened by 0 bases and J by 7 bases, with 17 bases between the two germline ends. Per the germline V gene, CDR1 is SGHRS and CDR2 is YFSETQ. The CDR3 spans 15 residues. The CDR3 DNA follows: TGCGCCAGCAGCTTGGGCTCTACCGGGACGTGGGAGCAGTACTTC. Translation gives CASSLGSTGTWEQYF.

This clonotype was observed a handful of times. V usage is TRBV9 and J usage is TRBJ2-5; unclear D gene. Trimming cost V 0 bases and J 2 bases, with 8 bases left between them. Per the germline V gene, CDR1 is SGDLS and CDR2 is YYNGEE. This CDR3 has 14 amino acids. The CDR3 DNA reads as TGTGCCAGCAGCGTAGATTCAAGTCAAGAGACCCAGTACTTC. Residues: CASSVDSSQETQYF.

The rearrangement links TRBV4-3 to TRBJ1-1; 8 bases line up with TRBD1. The CDR3 spans 16 residues. Germline trimming cut 0 bases from V and 3 bases from J; bases unmatched to any gene: 6. Germline CDR1 and CDR2: LGHNA and YSLEER. The CDR3 DNA is TGCGCCAGCAGCCAAGATAGGAACAGGGGGGACACTGAAGCTTTCTTT. Translation gives CASSQDRNRGDTEAFF.

The chain links TRBV6-6 to TRBJ1-1; D is ambiguous. The CDR3 spans 11 residues. Germline V lookup: CDR1 MNHNY, CDR2 SVGAGI (reference sequence). Trimming left V 8 bases short and J 8 bases short, with 12 bases between. CDR3: CASLKEREAFF. Here the CDR3 DNA reads TGTGCCAGCCTAAAGGAGAGGGAAGCTTTCTTT.

The chain carries TRBV18 and TRBJ2-4, with 8 bases matching TRBD2. The J call is uncertain, as TRBJ2-7 better fits the DNA end. This CDR3 comprises 15 residues. Germline CDR1 reads KGHSH; CDR2 reads LQKENI. The CDR3 spells CASSPGQRGIDEQYF. DNA for the CDR3: TGTGCCAGCTCACCCGGGCAGCGGGGGATAGACGAGCAGTACTTC.

This clonotype was detected only a few times. J is TRBJ1-1 and V is TRBV11-1; a weak D match, TRBD1 (5 bases). Looked up from germline, CDR1 is SGHAT and CDR2 is FQDESV (reference sequence). There are 13 residues in the CDR3. V was clipped by 4 bases and J by 4 bases, with 10 bases between them. Written as DNA, the CDR3 is TGTGCCAGCAGCTCGTCCAGGGCCACTGAAGCTTTCTTT. The encoded protein is CASSSSRATEAFF.

The rearrangement uses TRBV6-1 and TRBJ2-7; D is unclear. Gene TRBJ2-5 matches the end of the DNA better, so the J call may be wrong. Germline assignment: CDR1 MNHNS and CDR2 SASEGT. This CDR3 region has 12 residues. CDR3 loop: CASSGSQETQYF. CDR3 bases: TGTGCCAGCAGTGGGAGTCAAGAGACCCAGTACTTC.

This clonotype has a count of ten or more. The V and J genes are TRBV11-2 and TRBJ2-5, with D tentatively TRBD2 (6 bases). Trimming took 4 bases from V and 0 from J, leaving 12 bases between them. This CDR3 spans 15 amino acids. CDR1 is SGHAT and CDR2 is FQNNGV in the germline V gene. The CDR3 region is CASSSRRGYQETQYF. The CDR3 nucleotides are TGTGCCAGCAGCTCTCGTCGGGGGTACCAAGAGACCCAGTACTTC.

The chain couples TRBV6-5 to TRBJ2-5; 7 bases align to TRBD2. This CDR3 spans 15 amino acids. The trim removed 0 bases at V and 4 bases at J, leaving 5 bases unmatched. Germline loops: CDR1 MNHEY, CDR2 SVGAGI. The CDR3 region is CASSYSPSGGETQYF. CDR3 nucleotides: TGTGCCAGCAGTTACTCCCCTTCGGGGGGAGAGACCCAGTACTTC.

V and J are TRBV20-1 and TRBJ2-7, with no clear D. V was shortened by 3 bases and J by 0 bases, with 12 bases between the two germline ends. The CDR3 has 14 residues. Germline V lookup: CDR1 DFQATT, CDR2 SNEGSKA (reference sequence). CDR3 nucleotides: TGCAGTGCTAGGCTGGGCGTGAGCTCCTACGAGCAGTACTTC. Protein: CSARLGVSSYEQYF.

The chain joins TRBV13 to TRBJ2-1; D may match TRBD1 or TRBD2 (6 bases each). The V gene's germline CDR1 is PRHDT and CDR2 FYEKMQ (reference sequence). V was shortened by 5 bases and J by 8 bases, with 13 bases between the two germline ends. The CDR3 spans 13 residues. CDR3 in amino acids: CASSEGGMDEQFF. The CDR3 DNA reads as TGTGCCAGCAGCGAGGGGGGCATGGATGAGCAGTTCTTC.

This clonotype was seen a handful of times. The chain carries TRBV11-2 and TRBJ1-2; D possibly corresponds to TRBD1 (5 bases). V lost 3 bases to trimming and J lost 7 bases, with 12 bases between them. Per germline, CDR1 SGHAT and CDR2 FQNNGV. This CDR3 contains 13 residues. CDR3 sequence: CASSLDPGGGYTF. The CDR3 nucleotides are TGTGCCAGCAGCTTGGACCCCGGGGGTGGCTACACCTTC.

This clonotype showed up many times. This chain links TRBV7-2 with TRBJ2-7, with no clear D. Trimming took off 3 bases at V and 3 bases at J, with 9 bases between the two ends. Per germline, CDR1 SGHTA and CDR2 FQGNSA. The CDR3 has 13 residues. The CDR3 spells CASSFAPRYEQYF. The CDR3, as DNA: TGTGCCAGCAGCTTTGCTCCGCGCTACGAGCAGTACTTC. Based on the CDR3 plus reference TRBV7-2 and TRBJ2-7, the full variable domain is GAGVSQSPSNKVTEKGKDVELRCDPISGHTALYWYRQSLGQGLEFLIYFQGNSAPDKSGLPSDRFSAERTGGSVSTLTIQRTQQEDSAVYLCASSFAPRYEQYFGPGTRLTVT.

The CDR3 protein is CASSPIQGGEQFF. CDR3 nucleotides: TGTGCCAGCAGCCCAATACAGGGCGGTGAGCAGTTCTTC. This chain links TRBV7-2 with TRBJ2-1, with D possibly matching TRBD1 (6 bases). The CDR3 is made up of 13 amino acids. CDR1 SGHTA and CDR2 FQGNSA come from the germline V gene. Trimming pared 5 bases from V and 9 bases from J, leaving 14 bases between. The variable domain in full, with the rest retrieved from reference TRBV7-2 and TRBJ2-1, is GAGVSQSPSNKVTEKGKDVELRCDPISGHTALYWYRQSLGQGLEFLIYFQGNSAPDKSGLPSDRFSAERTGGSVSTLTIQRTQQEDSAVYLCASSPIQGGEQFFGPGTRLTVL.